The rows below give T cell receptor beta chains drawn from one sample of a study of T-cell reconstitution after alpha-beta-depleted transplantation in children. Using its own MiXCR run on the PCR reads, TCRdb lists one record per CDR3 protein. The table has about 400,000 distinct CDR3 sequences, about an eighth seen once. Source: PBMCs, taken from the stem cell graft. These receptors originate from a human donor who donated a stem cell graft to a child with Fanconi anemia. The CDR3 runs from the conserved cysteine through the conserved F or W. A D gene is named only where the DNA matches it firmly. Size tells how often a clone was seen (once, few, many) or the class of an expanded clone, and some rows leave it out.

v_gene	j_gene	len	d_gene	abundance	CDR3nt	CDR3aa
TRBV4-3	TRBJ2-1	14	NA	many	TGCGCCAGCAGCCTAAGAGGGGGAAACAATGAGCAGTTCTTC	CASSLRGGNNEQFF
TRBV5-1	TRBJ2-5	14	TRBD1	many	TGCGCCAGCAGCACCGGGACAGGGGCAGAGACCCAGTACTTC	CASSTGTGAETQYF
TRBV9	TRBJ2-1	15	TRBD2	many	TGTGCCAGCAGCGTAGTACTAGCGGGGTTCAATGAGCAGTTCTTC	CASSVVLAGFNEQFF
TRBV12-3/TRBV12-4	TRBJ1-1	12	TRBD1	few	TGTGCCAGCAGCTCCCGGACAGGGGGAGCTTTCTTT	CASSSRTGGAFF
TRBV29-1	TRBJ1-1	17	TRBD1	NA	TGCAGCGTTGGAGGGTTCCGGTTGTCCAGGGGGGACACTGAAGCTTTCTTT	CSVGGFRLSRGDTEAFF
TRBV6-1	TRBJ1-1	14	NA	NA	TGTGCCAGCGGACGAGACAGGCTAAACACTGAAGCTTTCTTT	CASGRDRLNTEAFF
TRBV29-1	TRBJ2-2	14	TRBD2	few	TGCAGCGTTCCCATCAGCGGGGGGACCGGGGAGCTGTTTTTT	CSVPISGGTGELFF
TRBV9	TRBJ2-7	16	NA	many	TGTGCCAGCAGCGTACTAGACTCCCAGGCCTCCTACGAGCAGTACTTC	CASSVLDSQASYEQYF
TRBV20-1	TRBJ1-1	13	NA	many	TGCAGTGCTCCCGAGACAGGGAACACTGAAGCTTTCTTT	CSAPETGNTEAFF
TRBV29-1	TRBJ2-2	16	TRBD2	many	TGCAGCGCCCGTGGTAGCGGGGGTTCGAACACCGGGGAGCTGTTTTTT	CSARGSGGSNTGELFF
TRBV7-2	TRBJ2-3	15	NA	many	TGTGCCAGCAGCCCCTACGGGGGACCTCAAGATACGCAGTATTTT	CASSPYGGPQDTQYF
TRBV5-1	TRBJ2-3	15	TRBD1	many	TGCGCCAGCAGCTCCGGGACAGTACCCACAGATACGCAGTATTTT	CASSSGTVPTDTQYF